This TCR beta chain was captured by sequencing in a study of T cell responses to AZD1222 COVID-19 vaccine. Sequencing used immunoSEQ multiplex PCR; TCRdb keeps in-frame clones, though not all of them. The profile shows some 150,000 clones, approximately 91% of them singletons. With respect to this clone: The antigen is unknown.

General study findings and limits: Repertoire sampling was restricted to post-peak T cell response timepoints. Only a handful of people who got AZD1222 tested seropositive at baseline.

Sequences were derived from peripheral blood, sampled after recovery from COVID-19. This receptor was taken from an adult who had recovered from COVID-19.

CDR3 DNA sequence: TGTGCCAGCTCCCCTACAGCGGGAGGGGAGACCCAGTACTTC. Its protein product is CASSPTAGGETQYF. The chain recombines TRBV18 with TRBJ2-5; 10 bases are a match to TRBD2. This CDR3 has 14 amino acids. In germline, CDR1 is KGHSH, CDR2 LQKENI. Losses at the gene ends were 6 bases for V and 5 bases for J; bases not matched to a gene: 6.